This T cell receptor beta chain is from a study of shared clonotypes between healthy human individuals. Study-level background: A donor's plate count was three for CD4 naive and three for CD4 memory; CD8 naive had two and CD8 memory one. Findings of the study overall: Relative to clonotypes present in all four donors, those not shared had lower generation probabilities. Naive subsets, compared against memory subsets, generally had larger estimated richness values.

CDR3 length: 15 residues. V lost 2 bases and J lost 4, with 11 bases in between. Germline assignment: CDR1 LNHDA and CDR2 SQIVND (reference sequence). In the original processing: With immunoSEQ giving junction-only sequences and no quality scores, filtering differed. TCRdb keeps only in-frame clones here, not all; method: immunoSEQ multiplex PCR. For V, J and clone size, that table is used; D and trimming come from the DNA. The data show about 2.2 million clones, around 93% seen once. Terminally differentiated effector memory CD45RA+ cells were excluded by CCR7 positive selection of CD45RO-negative cells. Concerning this clone: Its antigen is undetermined.

J is TRBJ1-4 and V is TRBV19; D gene unclear. The specimen sequenced was naive CD8+ T cells from PBMCs. This clonotype was sampled from a man younger than 30 in good health. Some clones in this sample may be carry-over from other donors' samples. The CDR3 loop reads CASSIRGYGNEKLFF. The CDR3, as DNA: TGTGCCAGTAGTATACGGGGTTATGGTAATGAAAAACTGTTTTTT.